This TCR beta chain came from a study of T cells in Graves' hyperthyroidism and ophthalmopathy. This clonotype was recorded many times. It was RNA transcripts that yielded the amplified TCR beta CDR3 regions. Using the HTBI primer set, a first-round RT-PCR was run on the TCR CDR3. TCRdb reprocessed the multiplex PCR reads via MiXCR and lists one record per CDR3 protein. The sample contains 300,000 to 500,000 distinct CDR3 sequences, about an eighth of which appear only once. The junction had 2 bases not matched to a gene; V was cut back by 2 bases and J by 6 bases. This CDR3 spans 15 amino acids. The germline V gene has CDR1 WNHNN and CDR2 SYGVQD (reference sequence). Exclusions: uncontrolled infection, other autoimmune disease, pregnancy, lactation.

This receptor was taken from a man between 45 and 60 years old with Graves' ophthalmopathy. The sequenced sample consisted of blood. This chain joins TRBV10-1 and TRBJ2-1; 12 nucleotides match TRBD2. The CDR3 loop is CASSELAGGRNEQFF. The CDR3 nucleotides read TGCGCCAGCAGTGAGCTAGCGGGAGGGCGCAATGAGCAGTTCTTC.